One and the same sample provided the 10 T cell receptor beta chains below, sequenced in a study of blood T cell repertoires in COVID-19. Data came from immunoSEQ multiplex PCR; TCRdb stores just in-frame clones and leaves some out. Among about 120,000 clones listed, approximately 80% were seen once. The source material was peripheral blood. The receptor set was obtained from a woman aged 45-65 years with acute or convalescent COVID-19.

The chain uses TRBV9 and TRBJ1-1; D may be TRBD1 (5 bases). Trimming removed 0 bases from V and 3 bases from J, with 12 bases in between. Germline assignment: CDR1 SGDLS and CDR2 YYNGEE. The CDR3 is 15 residues long. DNA for the CDR3: TGTGCCAGCAGCGTAGAAAGGGGTGGGGACACTGAAGCTTTCTTT. Translated, it gives CASSVERGGDTEAFF.

This sequence joins TRBV7-9 and TRBJ2-1; 8 bases map to TRBD2. The CDR3 has 17 amino acids. Losses at the gene ends were 5 bases for V and 7 bases for J; bases not matched to a gene: 16. CDR1 SEHNR and CDR2 FQNEAQ come from the germline V gene (reference sequence). The CDR3 coding sequence is TGTGCCAGCAGCCAATCCAATAGAGCGGGAGCGGATAATGAGCAGTTCTTC. The encoded protein is CASSQSNRAGADNEQFF.

The chain couples TRBV28 to TRBJ1-2; D is undetermined. This CDR3 has 11 residues. Trimming cost V 8 bases and J 5 bases, with 9 bases left between them. Germline CDR1 reads MDHEN; CDR2 reads SYDVKM. CDR3 in DNA: TGTGCCAGCTACAGTTTTTATGGCTACACCTTC. Translating gives CASYSFYGYTF.

The chain carries TRBV18 and TRBJ2-5; 7 nucleotides match TRBD1. The CDR3 consists of 14 residues. Per germline, CDR1 KGHSH and CDR2 LQKENI. Trimming removed 5 bases from V and 3 bases from J; junction bases left unmatched: 6. The DNA of the CDR3 is TGTGCCAGCTCAGCCAGACAGGGCGAAGAGACCCAGTACTTC. Its translation: CASSARQGEETQYF. Variable domain in full (rest from reference TRBV18 and TRBJ2-5): NAGVMQNPRHLVRRRGQEARLRCSPMKGHSHVYWYRQLPEEGLKFMVYLQKENIIDESGMPKERFSAEFPKEGPSILRIQQVVRGDSAAYFCASSARQGEETQYFGPGTRLLVL.

The chain carries TRBV29-1 and TRBJ2-7; D is possibly TRBD1 (5 bases). The CDR3 covers 13 residues. Germline-derived CDR1 and CDR2 are SQVTM and ANQGSEA. V was trimmed by 4 bases and J by 2 bases, leaving 12 bases between them. CDR3 nucleotide sequence: TGCAGCGTTGCCAGGGTAGGGGCCTACGAGCAGTACTTC. Translated, it gives CSVARVGAYEQYF.

The chain carries TRBV20-1 and TRBJ1-1; the D gene is possibly TRBD1 (5 bases). Germline V CDR1 and CDR2: DFQATT, SNEGSKA (reference sequence). The length of the CDR3 is 11 residues. Between the trimmed V and J ends, which lost 6 bases and 7 bases, there was a span of 12 bases. The CDR3 here is CSATRRGEAFF. As DNA, the CDR3 is TGCAGTGCAACTCGGAGGGGTGAAGCTTTCTTT.

V usage is TRBV9 and J usage is TRBJ1-1; TRBD1 matches 7 bases. The germline gives CDR1 SGDLS, CDR2 YYNGEE. Trimming at V came to 4 bases and at J to 0 bases, leaving 9 bases not matched to a gene. The CDR3 length is 16 residues. In DNA, the CDR3 is TGTGCCAGCAGCCCGAGGGGGGACAGATTGAACACTGAAGCTTTCTTT. Protein sequence: CASSPRGDRLNTEAFF.

The chain joins TRBV27 to TRBJ2-1, with D perhaps TRBD2 (5 bases). Germline V gene lookup returns CDR1 MNHEY and CDR2 SMNVEV (reference sequence). V gave up 3 bases and J gave up 8 bases, with 17 bases separating them. There are 15 residues in the CDR3. The CDR3 bases are TGTGCCAGCAGTTTCCTCCGGTCTAGCATAGATGAGCAGTTCTTC. Translation: CASSFLRSSIDEQFF.

CDR3 nucleotides: TGTGCCAGCACCGCATCCCTAGCGGGGGCCCTCCTCACAGATACGCAGTATTTT. It yields the protein CASTASLAGALLTDTQYF. J is TRBJ2-3 and V is TRBV11-3, with 10 positions matching TRBD2. The CDR3 is 18 amino acids. The ends lost 7 bases at V and 2 bases at J; junction bases unmatched: 15. Germline assignment: CDR1 SGHNT and CDR2 YENEEA.

V gene TRBV2 combines with J gene TRBJ2-6; possible D gene TRBD1, 5 bases. V shed 3 bases and J shed 2 bases, with 5 bases lying between them. Looked up from germline, CDR1 is SNHLY and CDR2 is FYNNEI. The CDR3 spans 14 residues. The CDR3 protein is CASSDRAGANVLTF. DNA for the CDR3: TGTGCCAGCAGTGACAGGGCTGGGGCCAACGTCCTGACTTTC.